This T cell receptor beta chain was captured by sequencing in a study of vaccination effects on CD4 cells after COVID-19. Once cultured for more than nine days, the cells underwent separation to obtain CD4+ T cells. Participants were given two doses of BNT162b2 or mRNA-1273 vaccine. The method was immunoSEQ multiplex PCR; TCRdb's version includes in-frame clones alone and lacks a portion of them. Of 45,000 to 55,000 clones listed, about 70% are singletons. As for this clone: The antigen remains undetermined.

CDR3 length: 13 amino acids. The germline gives CDR1 KGHDR, CDR2 SFDVKD. Trimming shortened V by 3 bases and J by 2 bases, and 5 bases separated the two germline ends. Source: CD4+ T cells from PBMCs cultured without peptide, taken after COVID-19 vaccination. The V call is TRBV24-1, the J call TRBJ2-3, with D hard to call. The TCR comes from a human donor who received a COVID-19 vaccine. The CDR3 bases are TGTGCCACCAGTGATGGCGCCACAGATACGCAGTATTTT. Translated, it gives CATSDGATDTQYF.